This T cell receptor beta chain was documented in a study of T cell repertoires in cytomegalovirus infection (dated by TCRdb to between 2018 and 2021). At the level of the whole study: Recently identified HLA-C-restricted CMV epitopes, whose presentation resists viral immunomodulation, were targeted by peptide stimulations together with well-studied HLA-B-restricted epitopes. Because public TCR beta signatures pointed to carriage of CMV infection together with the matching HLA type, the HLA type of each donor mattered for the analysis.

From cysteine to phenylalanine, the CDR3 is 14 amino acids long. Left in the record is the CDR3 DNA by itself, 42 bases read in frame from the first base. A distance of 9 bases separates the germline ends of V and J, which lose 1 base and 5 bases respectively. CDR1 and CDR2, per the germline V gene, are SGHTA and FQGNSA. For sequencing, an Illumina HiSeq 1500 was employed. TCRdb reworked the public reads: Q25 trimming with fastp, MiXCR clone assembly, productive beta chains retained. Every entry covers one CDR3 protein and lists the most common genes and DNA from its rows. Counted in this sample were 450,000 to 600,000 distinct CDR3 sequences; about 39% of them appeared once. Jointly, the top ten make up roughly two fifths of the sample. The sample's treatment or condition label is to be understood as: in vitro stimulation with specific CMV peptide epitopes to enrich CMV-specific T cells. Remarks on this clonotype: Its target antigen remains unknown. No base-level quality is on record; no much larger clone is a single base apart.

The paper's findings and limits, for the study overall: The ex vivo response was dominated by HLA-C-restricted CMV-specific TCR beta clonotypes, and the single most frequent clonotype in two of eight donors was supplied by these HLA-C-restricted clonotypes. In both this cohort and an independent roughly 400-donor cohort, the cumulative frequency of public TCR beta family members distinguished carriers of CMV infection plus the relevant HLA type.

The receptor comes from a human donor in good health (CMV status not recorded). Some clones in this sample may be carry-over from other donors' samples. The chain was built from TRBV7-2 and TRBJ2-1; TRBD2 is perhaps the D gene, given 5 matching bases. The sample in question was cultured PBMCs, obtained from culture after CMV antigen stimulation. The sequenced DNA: TGTGCCAGCAGCTTAGGGCTAGCCAACAATGAGCAGTTCTTC. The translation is CASSLGLANNEQFF.